This T cell receptor beta chain was retrieved from a study of T cells in Graves' hyperthyroidism and ophthalmopathy. Study-wide background: Before any treatment, at initial diagnosis, peripheral blood was collected.

In this sample, this clonotype turned up a few times. What it binds is unknown. Study findings and constraints: Researchers found most expanded thyroid clonotypes above 0.001 in blood as well.

Germline V CDR1 and CDR2: SGHRS, YFSETQ. This CDR3 has 11 residues. V was trimmed by 1 base and J by 4 bases, leaving 2 bases between them. Authors of the study amplified TCR beta CDR3 regions from RNA transcripts. A set of HTBI primers served as the primers for a first-round RT-PCR of the TCR CDR3. TCRdb ran MiXCR on the multiplex PCR reads and lists one entry per CDR3 protein. The top ten hold 73% of the sample, which has fewer than 400,000 distinct CDR3 sequences, just under 25% seen once. On the basis of clinical symptoms, serum thyroxine and TRAb, thyroid ultrasound and orbital computed tomography, diagnoses were made. PBMCs stemmed from about 9.7 ml fresh peripheral blood.

The sample consisted of blood. This clonotype was sampled from a man in his forties or fifties with Graves' hyperthyroidism. J is TRBJ2-5 and V is TRBV5-1; no clear D gene. This CDR3 reads CASSLPETQYF. CDR3 coding DNA: TGCGCCAGCAGCTTGCCAGAGACCCAGTACTTC.